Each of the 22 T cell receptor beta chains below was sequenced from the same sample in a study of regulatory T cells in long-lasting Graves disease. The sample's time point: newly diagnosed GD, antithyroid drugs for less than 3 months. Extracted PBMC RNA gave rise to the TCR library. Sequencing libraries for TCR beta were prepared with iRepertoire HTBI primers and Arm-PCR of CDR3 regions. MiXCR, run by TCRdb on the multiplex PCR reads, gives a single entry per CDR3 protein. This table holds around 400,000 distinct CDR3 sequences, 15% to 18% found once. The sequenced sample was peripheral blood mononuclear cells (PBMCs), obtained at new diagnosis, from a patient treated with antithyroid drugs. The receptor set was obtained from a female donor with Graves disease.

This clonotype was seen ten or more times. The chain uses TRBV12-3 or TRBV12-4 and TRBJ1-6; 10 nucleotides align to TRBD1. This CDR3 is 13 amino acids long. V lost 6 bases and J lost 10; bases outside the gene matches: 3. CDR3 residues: CASRPGQGSPLHF. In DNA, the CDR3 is TGTGCCAGCAGGCCGGGACAGGGGTCACCCCTCCACTTT.

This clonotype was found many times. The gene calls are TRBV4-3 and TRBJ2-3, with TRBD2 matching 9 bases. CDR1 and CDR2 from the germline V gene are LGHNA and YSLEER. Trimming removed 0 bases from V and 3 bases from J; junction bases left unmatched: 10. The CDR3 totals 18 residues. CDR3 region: CASSQDLDLAGPTDTQYF. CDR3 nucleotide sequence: TGCGCCAGCAGCCAAGATCTCGATCTAGCGGGACCGACAGATACGCAGTATTTT.

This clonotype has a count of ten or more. The CDR3 DNA follows: TGTGCCAGCAGCTTAGGCCTGGCGGCTTCACCCCTCCACTTT. Amino acids: CASSLGLAASPLHF. The chain has TRBV13 and TRBJ1-6; D is unclear. Germline V lookup: CDR1 PRHDT, CDR2 FYEKMQ (reference sequence). This CDR3 is 14 amino acids long. V lost 0 bases and J 9 bases, leaving 9 bases between the germline ends.

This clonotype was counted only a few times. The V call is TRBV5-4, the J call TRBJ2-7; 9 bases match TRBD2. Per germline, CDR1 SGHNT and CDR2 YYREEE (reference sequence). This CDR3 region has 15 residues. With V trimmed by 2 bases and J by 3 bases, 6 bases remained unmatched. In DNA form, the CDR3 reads TGTGCCAGCAGCTTTGGGCGGGAGGGCCTCTACGAGCAGTACTTC. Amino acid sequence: CASSFGREGLYEQYF.

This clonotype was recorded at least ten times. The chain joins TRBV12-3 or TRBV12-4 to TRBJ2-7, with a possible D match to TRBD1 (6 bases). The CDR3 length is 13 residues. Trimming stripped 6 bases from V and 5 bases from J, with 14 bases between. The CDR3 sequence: CASSLTQGNEQYF. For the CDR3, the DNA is TGTGCCAGCAGCCTTACACAGGGAAACGAGCAGTACTTC.

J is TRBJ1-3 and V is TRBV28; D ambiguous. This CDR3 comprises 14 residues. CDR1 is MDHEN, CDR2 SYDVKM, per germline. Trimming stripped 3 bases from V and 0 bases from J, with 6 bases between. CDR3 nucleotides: TGTGCCAGCAGTTTTCAGGTCTCTGGAAACACCATATATTTT. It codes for CASSFQVSGNTIYF.

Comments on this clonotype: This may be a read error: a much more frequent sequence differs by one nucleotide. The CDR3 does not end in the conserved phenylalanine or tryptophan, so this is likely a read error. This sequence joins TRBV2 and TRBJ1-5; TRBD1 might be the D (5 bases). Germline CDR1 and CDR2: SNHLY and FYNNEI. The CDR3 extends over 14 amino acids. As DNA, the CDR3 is TGTGCCAGCAGCGAAGGGACGGGGAATCAGCCCCAGCATTTG. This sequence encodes CASSEGTGNQPQHL.

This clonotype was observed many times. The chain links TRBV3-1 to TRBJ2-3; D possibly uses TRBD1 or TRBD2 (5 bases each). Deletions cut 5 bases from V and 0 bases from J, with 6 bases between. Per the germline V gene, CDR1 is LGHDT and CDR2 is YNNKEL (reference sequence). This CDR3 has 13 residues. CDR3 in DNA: TGTGCCAGCAGCTGGGACAGCACAGATACGCAGTATTTT. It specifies CASSWDSTDTQYF.

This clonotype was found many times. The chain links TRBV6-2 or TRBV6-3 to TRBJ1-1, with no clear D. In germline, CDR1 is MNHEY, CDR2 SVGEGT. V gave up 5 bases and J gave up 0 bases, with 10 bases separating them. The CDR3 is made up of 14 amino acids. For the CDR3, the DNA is TGTGCCAGCAGTCGTCCCACCGTGAACACTGAAGCTTTCTTT. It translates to CASSRPTVNTEAFF.

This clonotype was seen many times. This CDR3 is CASRRQGYTEAFF. CDR3 DNA: TGTGCCAGCAGACGACAGGGATACACTGAAGCTTTCTTT. The chain combines TRBV2 with TRBJ1-1; 7 bases fit TRBD1. V lost 6 bases, J lost 3 bases, and 4 bases stayed unmatched. Germline V gene lookup returns CDR1 SNHLY and CDR2 FYNNEI. The CDR3 has 13 amino acids.

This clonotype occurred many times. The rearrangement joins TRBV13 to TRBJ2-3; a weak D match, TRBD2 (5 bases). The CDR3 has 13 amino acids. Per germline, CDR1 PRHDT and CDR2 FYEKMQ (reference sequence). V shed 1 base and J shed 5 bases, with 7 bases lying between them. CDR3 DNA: TGTGCCAGCAGCTTAGTTGCGGGAGATACGCAGTATTTT. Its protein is CASSLVAGDTQYF. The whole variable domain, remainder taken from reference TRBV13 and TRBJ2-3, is AAGVIQSPRHLIKEKRETATLKCYPIPRHDTVYWYQQGPGQDPQFLISFYEKMQSDKGSIPDRFSAQQFSDYHSELNMSSLELGDSALYFCASSLVAGDTQYFGPGTRLTVL.

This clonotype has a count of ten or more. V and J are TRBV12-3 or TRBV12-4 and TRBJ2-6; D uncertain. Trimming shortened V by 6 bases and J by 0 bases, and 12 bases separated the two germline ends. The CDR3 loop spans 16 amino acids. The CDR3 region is CASSMAGFSGANVLTF. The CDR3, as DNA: TGTGCCAGCAGCATGGCAGGTTTCTCTGGGGCCAACGTCCTGACTTTC.

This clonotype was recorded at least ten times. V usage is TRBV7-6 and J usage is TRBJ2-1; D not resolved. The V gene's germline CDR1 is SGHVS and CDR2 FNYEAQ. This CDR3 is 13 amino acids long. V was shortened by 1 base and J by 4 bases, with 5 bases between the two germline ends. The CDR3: CASSLGIYNEQFF. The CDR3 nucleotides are TGTGCCAGCAGCTTAGGCATTTACAATGAGCAGTTCTTC.

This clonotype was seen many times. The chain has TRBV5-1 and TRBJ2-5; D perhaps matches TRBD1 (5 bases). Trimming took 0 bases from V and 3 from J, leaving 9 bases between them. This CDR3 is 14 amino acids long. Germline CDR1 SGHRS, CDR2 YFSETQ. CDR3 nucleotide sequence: TGCGCCAGCAGCTTGGCTGGGGCTGAAGAGACCCAGTACTTC. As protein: CASSLAGAEETQYF.

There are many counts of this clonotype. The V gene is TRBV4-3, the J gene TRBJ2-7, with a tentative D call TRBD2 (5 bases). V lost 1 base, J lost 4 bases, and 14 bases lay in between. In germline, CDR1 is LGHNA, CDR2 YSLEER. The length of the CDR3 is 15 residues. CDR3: CASSQVRDHFYEQYF. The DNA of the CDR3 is TGCGCCAGCAGCCAAGTTCGGGATCACTTTTACGAGCAGTACTTC.

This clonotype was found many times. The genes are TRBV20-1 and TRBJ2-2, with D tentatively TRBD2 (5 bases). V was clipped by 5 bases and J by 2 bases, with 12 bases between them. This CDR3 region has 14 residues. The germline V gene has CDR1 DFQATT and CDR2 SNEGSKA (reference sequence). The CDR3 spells CSAQTRKNTGELFF. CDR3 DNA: TGCAGTGCTCAAACTAGAAAAAACACCGGGGAGCTGTTTTTT.

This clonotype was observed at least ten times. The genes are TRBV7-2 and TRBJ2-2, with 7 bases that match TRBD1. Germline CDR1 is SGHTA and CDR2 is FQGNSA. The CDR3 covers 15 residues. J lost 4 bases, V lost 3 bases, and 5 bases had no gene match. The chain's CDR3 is CASSFQGGSTGELFF. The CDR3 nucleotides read TGTGCCAGCAGCTTTCAAGGGGGCAGCACCGGGGAGCTGTTTTTT.

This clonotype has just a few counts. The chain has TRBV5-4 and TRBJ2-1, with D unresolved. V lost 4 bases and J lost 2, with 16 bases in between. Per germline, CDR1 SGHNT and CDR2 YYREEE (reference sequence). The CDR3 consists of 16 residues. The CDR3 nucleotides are TGTGCCAGCAGCGCCATATCGAGTATCCCCTACAATGAGCAGTTCTTC. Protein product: CASSAISSIPYNEQFF.

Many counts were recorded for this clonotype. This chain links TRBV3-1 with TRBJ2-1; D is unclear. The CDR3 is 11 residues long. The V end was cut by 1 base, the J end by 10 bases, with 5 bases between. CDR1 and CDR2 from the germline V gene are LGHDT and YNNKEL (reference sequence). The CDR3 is CASSQVTEQFF. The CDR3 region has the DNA TGTGCCAGCAGCCAAGTGACCGAGCAGTTCTTC.

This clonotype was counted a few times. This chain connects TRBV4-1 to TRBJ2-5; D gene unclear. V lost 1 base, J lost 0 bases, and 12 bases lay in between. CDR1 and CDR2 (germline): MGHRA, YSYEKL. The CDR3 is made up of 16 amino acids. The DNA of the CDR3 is TGCGCCAGCAGCCAAGTCGAATTTCGGTACCAAGAGACCCAGTACTTC. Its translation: CASSQVEFRYQETQYF.

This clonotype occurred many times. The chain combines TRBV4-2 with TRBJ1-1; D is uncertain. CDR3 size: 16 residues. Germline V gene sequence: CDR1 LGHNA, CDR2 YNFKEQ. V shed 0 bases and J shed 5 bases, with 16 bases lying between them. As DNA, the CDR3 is TGTGCCAGCAGCCAAGAAGGTCCCGTGCTGGGGACTGAAGCTTTCTTT. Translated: CASSQEGPVLGTEAFF.

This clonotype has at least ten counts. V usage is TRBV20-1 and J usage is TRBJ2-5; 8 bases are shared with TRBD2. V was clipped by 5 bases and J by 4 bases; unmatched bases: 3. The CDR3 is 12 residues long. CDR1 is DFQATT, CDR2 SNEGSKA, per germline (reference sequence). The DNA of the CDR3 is TGCAGTGCTGTGGGACTAGGAGAGACCCAGTACTTC. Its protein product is CSAVGLGETQYF.